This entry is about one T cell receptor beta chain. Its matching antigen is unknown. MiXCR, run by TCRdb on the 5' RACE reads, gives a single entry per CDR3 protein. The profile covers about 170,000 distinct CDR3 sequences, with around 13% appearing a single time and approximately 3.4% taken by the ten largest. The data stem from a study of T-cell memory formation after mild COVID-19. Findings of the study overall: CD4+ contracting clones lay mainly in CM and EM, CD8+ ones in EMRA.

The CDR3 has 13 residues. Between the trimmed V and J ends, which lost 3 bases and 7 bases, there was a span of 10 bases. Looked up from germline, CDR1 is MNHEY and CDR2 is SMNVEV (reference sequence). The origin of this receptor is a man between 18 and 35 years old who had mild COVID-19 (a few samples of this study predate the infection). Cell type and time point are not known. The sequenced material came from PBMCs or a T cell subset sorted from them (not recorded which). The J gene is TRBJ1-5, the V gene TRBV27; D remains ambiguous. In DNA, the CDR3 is TGTGCCAGCAGTTTCGTTGCGGGGCAGCCCCAGCATTTT. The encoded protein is CASSFVAGQPQHF.